The entry below gives a single TCR beta chain sequence along with its context. The target of this receptor is not known. Base qualities are not provided; no much larger clone lies one nucleotide away. Reading the germline V gene gives CDR1 SGHTA and CDR2 FQGNSA. Reading from cysteine to phenylalanine, the CDR3 counts 12 amino acids. The CDR3 DNA has 36 bases and is translated from base 1. Trimming removed 1 base from V and 7 bases from J, leaving 5 bases between the germline ends. This record comes from a study of Tregs in tolerant kidney transplant recipients (dated by TCRdb to the late 2010s). Turning to the overall study: Related donors were used in the transplants with nonmyeloablative bone marrow transplantation, and mixed chimerism was transient in the human trials. Before combined kidney and bone marrow transplantation, this study identified donor-specific regulatory T cells using TCRbeta sequencing and then followed those same cells after transplant.

The study at large found these results: For some patients, the PCR primers changed as time went on, which meant samples from those patients could not be compared with one another at the nucleotide level. The study was limited by small patient numbers, and the findings need validation in larger populations and under other immunosuppression protocols. The most biologically relevant and donor-specific TCRbeta repertoire appeared to be identified by expanding Tregs with activated donor B cells. Biological reproducibility was not directly addressed, though technical replication error appeared minimal. Donor-specific Treg expansion was found to exceed global Treg expansion in tolerant patients, suggesting antigen-driven rather than nonspecific expansion.

Genomic DNA was extracted from sorted cells with the QIAGEN DNeasy Blood and Tissue Kit for TCRbeta CDR3 sequencing. High-throughput TCRbeta CDR3 sequencing, which included PCR amplification with bias correction and internal controls, was done commercially through immunoSEQ. From the authors' description of their analysis: Unique productive TCRbeta sequences were defined by CDR3 nucleotide sequence where primers matched, otherwise by CDR3 amino acid sequence with Vbeta and Jbeta genes. To correct sorting error, sequences shared between sorted populations at a frequency ratio of 2:1 or less were removed; the rest were assigned to the higher population. A sequence counted as donor-reactive if, in CFSE-low cells, the sequence had a frequency of at least 0.01% and was expanded at least 5-fold compared with unstimulated cells. Jensen-Shannon divergence calculated on the top 100 TCRbeta sequences ranked by frequency was used to measure repertoire divergence. For any sample with multiple sequencing runs, sorting error was corrected in each run separately before the runs were pooled. As stored in TCRdb, this immuneACCESS dataset retains in-frame rearrangements with V and J assigned. A fraction of the clones does not appear; measured against another copy, unresolved V genes explain less than half of the discrepancy, and the remainder lacks a known reason. V and J calls and clone size are as listed in that table; D and trimming were resolved from the DNA. Counted in this sample were approximately 93,000 clones; more than 85% of them appeared once. The ten most abundant clones make up around 0.45% of the sample.

Reading the label with the study, this specimen's time point is: blood sample drawn before combined kidney and bone marrow transplant. Thawed PBMCs were FACS-sorted into unstimulated Tregs (CD4+CD25+CD127-), CD4+ non-Tregs (CD4+CD25-), CD4 cells and CD8 cells. The patients were a few recipients of combined kidney and bone marrow transplants from the ITN036ST trial, and samples were available only from these trial subjects. Healthy control blood was processed to PBMCs with a Ficoll density gradient and then cryopreserved, whereas patient PBMCs were collected both before and after transplant. The specimen comprised CD4+ T cells from blood, sampled before the transplant. The chain is made from TRBV7-2 and TRBJ2-4; no confident D gene assignment can be made. This TCR was recovered from a human donor who received a combined kidney and bone marrow transplant. For the CDR3, the sequence is CASSLVGNIQYF. The nucleotides read TGTGCCAGCAGCTTAGTCGGGAACATTCAGTACTTC.